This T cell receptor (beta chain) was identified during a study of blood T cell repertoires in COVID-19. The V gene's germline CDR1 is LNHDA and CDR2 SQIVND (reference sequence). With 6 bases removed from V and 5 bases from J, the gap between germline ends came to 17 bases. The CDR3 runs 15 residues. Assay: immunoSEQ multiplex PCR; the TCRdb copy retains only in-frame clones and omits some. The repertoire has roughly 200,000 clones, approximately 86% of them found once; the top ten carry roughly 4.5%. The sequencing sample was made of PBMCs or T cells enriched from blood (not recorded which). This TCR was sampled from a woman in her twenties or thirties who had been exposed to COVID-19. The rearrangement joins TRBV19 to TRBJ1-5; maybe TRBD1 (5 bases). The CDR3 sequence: CASRLGGVGHQPQHF. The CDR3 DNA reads TGTGCCAGTAGACTAGGAGGGGTTGGGCATCAGCCCCAGCATTTT.